The T cell receptor (beta chain) under discussion was sequenced for a study of T cells in Graves' hyperthyroidism and ophthalmopathy (dated 2019 in TCRdb). A note on the overall study: Peripheral blood samples were taken at initial diagnosis, before any treatment was given. Prospective prediction of ophthalmopathy was tested in an independent validation cohort of 18 hyperthyroidism patients and 15 to 17 patients who later progressed to ophthalmopathy. After sampling, hyperthyroidism patients received methimazole starting at 30 mg daily, and ophthalmopathy patients received high-dose intravenous methylprednisolone. The paper reports TCR Vbeta CDR3 sequencing of about 140 peripheral blood samples: under 45 ophthalmopathy, about 75 hyperthyroidism and approximately 17 progressor patients. The study also compared thyroid tissue and blood T-cell repertoires from a handful of Graves' hyperthyroidism patients. A discovery cohort of about a hundred patients, fewer than 50 with Graves' ophthalmopathy and approximately 57 with stable Graves' hyperthyroidism, was used to find distinguishing TCR V-J signatures. For training and testing, the 100 or so patients in the discovery cohort were randomly divided in a 7:3 ratio.

Stable Graves' hyperthyroidism was defined as the absence of progression to ophthalmopathy over 18 months of follow-up. Hyperthyroidism patients were newly diagnosed, had a disease duration of under 2 months, and were aged 18 to 65 years. Patients with uncontrolled infections, other autoimmune diseases, pregnancy or lactation were excluded. Clinical symptoms, serum thyroxine and TRAb, thyroid ultrasound, and orbital computed tomography formed the basis for the diagnoses. PBMCs were separated from roughly 10 ml of fresh peripheral blood using Ficoll-Paque density gradient centrifugation. Total RNA was extracted with Trizol reagent, and quality was checked on an Agilent 2100 Bioanalyzer. Reading the germline V gene gives CDR1 SGHTA and CDR2 FQGTGA. Trimmed from V: 5 bases; trimmed from J: 2 bases; junction bases lacking a gene match: 8. There are 18 amino acids in the CDR3, from cysteine to phenylalanine inclusive. Kept here is only the CDR3 DNA, which spans 54 bases and is read in frame from base 1.

The TCR beta CDR3 regions were amplified from RNA transcripts. For the first round of RT-PCR on the TCR CDR3, the HTBI primer set was used together with the Qiagen OneStep RT-PCR kit. The libraries were constructed in a second round of multiplex PCR and then size-selected and purified. The libraries were sequenced on an Illumina HiSeq2000 using paired-end 100 bp reads. Concerning the study's data processing: SOAPnuke was used to process the raw data, throwing out any read that contained adapters or uncalled bases, had a mean Phred below 15, or lacked an exact constant-primer or identifier match. High-quality paired reads were merged with COPE v1.2.5, and unique nucleotide sequences were defined as clonotypes. Clonotypes were aligned to IMGT TRBV, TRBD and TRBJ reference segments using MiTCR v1.1. Analysis was restricted to V-J combinations with a frequency above 0.0001, which covered roughly 99% of repertoires. A TCS score was defined as the ratio of F50 (clonal expansion) to E x V (chaos), with BLOSUM62-based TCRdist applied between CDR3 peptides within each V-J. Welch's t-statistics and random forest reduced around 550 V-J features to 10 to 15, which were used in a naive Bayes classifier (R e1071). TCRdb cleaned the public reads at Q25 with fastp, built clones with MiXCR and kept in-frame beta chains. When rows share a CDR3 protein, they turn into one entry using the most common DNA and genes. TCRdb's processing, not the authors' own work, is the source of the V and J calls. The sample includes hundreds of thousands of distinct CDR3 sequences, with about a sixth observed a single time. 13% to 15% of the sample rests with the top ten.

General study outcomes and caveats: In validation, the model predicted progression to ophthalmopathy with approximately 71% sensitivity and over 72% specificity, a median of roughly seven months before onset. No statistical method was used to set the sample size in advance, and investigators knew the group allocation. In cross-validation, a model built on a 13 V-J signature told ophthalmopathy apart from stable hyperthyroidism with less than 90% sensitivity and roughly 81% specificity, and in testing the same model reached 80%/75%. Blood samples also contained most of the expanded thyroid clonotypes (frequency above 0.001), which suggests that blood repertoires may reflect thyroid immune responses.

This clonotype was seen only a few times. Its antigen is unknown. No base-level quality is on record; no much larger clone is a single base apart. This receptor was identified in a woman aged 18-29 years with Graves' hyperthyroidism. The source material was blood. The chain joins TRBV7-3 to TRBJ2-1; 14 nucleotides in the junction match TRBD2. The nucleotides are TGTGCCAGCAGCCCTGAGGGACTAGCGGGGGCCGCCTACAATGAGCAGTTCTTC. This encodes CASSPEGLAGAAYNEQFF.